This TCR beta chain is drawn from a study of blood T cell repertoires in COVID-19. In the study overall: There were acute and convalescent COVID-19 samples, and they came from the United States, Italy and Spain. Sources were T cells, B-cell-depleted T cells, or PBMCs; the material itself was cDNA or gDNA.

Cohort allocation depended upon clinical history that participants reported. Per the original methods: From reference gene primer amplification, estimates of nucleated cell counts were derived. Profiling relied on immunoSEQ multiplex PCR, and the TCRdb table lists in-frame clones only, not all of them. That table supplies the V and J calls and clone size; D and trimming were determined from the DNA. The sample gives approximately 240,000 clones, 87% of which show up once; just under 6.5% is in the top ten. The CDR3 length is 15 residues. The J segment lost 4 bases and the V segment lost 3 bases, leaving 3 bases of the junction unmatched. Germline V lookup: CDR1 SGHTA, CDR2 FQGTGA.

J is TRBJ2-1 and V is TRBV7-3; 10 bases line up with TRBD1. Material for sequencing was PBMCs or T cells enriched from blood (not recorded which). This sequence originates from a woman between 25 and 40 years old with acute COVID-19. The CDR3 DNA follows: TGTGCCAGCAGCTTCCGGGGACAGGGGTACAATGAGCAGTTCTTC. Residues: CASSFRGQGYNEQFF. Filled out from reference TRBV7-3 and TRBJ2-1, the complete variable domain reads GAGVSQTPSNKVTEKGKYVELRCDPISGHTALYWYRQSLGQGPEFLIYFQGTGAADDSGLPNDRFFAVRPEGSVSTLKIQRTERGDSAVYLCASSFRGQGYNEQFFGPGTRLTVL.